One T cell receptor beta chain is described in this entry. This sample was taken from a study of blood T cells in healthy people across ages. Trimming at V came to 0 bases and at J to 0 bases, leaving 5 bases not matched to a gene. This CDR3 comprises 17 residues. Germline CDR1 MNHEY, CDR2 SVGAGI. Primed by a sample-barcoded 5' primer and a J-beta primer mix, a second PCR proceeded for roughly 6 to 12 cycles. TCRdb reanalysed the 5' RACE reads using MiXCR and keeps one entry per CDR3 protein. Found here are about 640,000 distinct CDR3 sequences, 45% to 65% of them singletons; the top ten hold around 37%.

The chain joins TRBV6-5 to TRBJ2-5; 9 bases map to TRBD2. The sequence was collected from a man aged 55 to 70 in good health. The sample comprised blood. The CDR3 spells CASSYSGRGGYQETQYF. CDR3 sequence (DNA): TGTGCCAGCAGTTACTCGGGGCGGGGGGGGTACCAAGAGACCCAGTACTTC.